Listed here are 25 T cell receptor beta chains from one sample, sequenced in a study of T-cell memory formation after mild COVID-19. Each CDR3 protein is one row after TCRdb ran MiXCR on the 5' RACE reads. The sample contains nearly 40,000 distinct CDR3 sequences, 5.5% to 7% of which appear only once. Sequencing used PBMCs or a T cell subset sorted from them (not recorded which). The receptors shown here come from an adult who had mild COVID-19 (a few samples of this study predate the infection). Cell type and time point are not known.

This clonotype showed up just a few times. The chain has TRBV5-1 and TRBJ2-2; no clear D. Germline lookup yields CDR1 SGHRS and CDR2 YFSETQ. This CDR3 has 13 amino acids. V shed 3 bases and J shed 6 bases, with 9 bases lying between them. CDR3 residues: CASSSSPAGELFF. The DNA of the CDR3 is TGCGCCAGCAGCTCCTCCCCGGCCGGGGAGCTGTTTTTT.

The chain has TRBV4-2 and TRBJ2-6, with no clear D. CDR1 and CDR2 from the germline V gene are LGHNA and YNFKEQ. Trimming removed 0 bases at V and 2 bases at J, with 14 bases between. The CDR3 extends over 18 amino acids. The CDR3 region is CASSQELAGVTGANVLTF. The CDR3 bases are TGTGCCAGCAGCCAAGAACTGGCAGGTGTAACTGGGGCCAACGTCCTGACTTTC.

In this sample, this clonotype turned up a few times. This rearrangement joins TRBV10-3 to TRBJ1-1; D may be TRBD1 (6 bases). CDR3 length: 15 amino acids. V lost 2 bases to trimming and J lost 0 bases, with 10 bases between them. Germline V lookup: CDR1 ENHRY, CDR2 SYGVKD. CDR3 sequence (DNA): TGTGCCATCAGTGAGAAAGGGACACTGAACACTGAAGCTTTCTTT. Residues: CAISEKGTLNTEAFF.

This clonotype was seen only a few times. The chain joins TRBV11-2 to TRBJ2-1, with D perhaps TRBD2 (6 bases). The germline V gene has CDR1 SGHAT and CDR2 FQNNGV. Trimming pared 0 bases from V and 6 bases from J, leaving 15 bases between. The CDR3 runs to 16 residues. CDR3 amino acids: CASSLEGGILLNEQFF. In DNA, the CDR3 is TGTGCCAGCAGCTTAGAGGGGGGAATCCTACTCAATGAGCAGTTCTTC.

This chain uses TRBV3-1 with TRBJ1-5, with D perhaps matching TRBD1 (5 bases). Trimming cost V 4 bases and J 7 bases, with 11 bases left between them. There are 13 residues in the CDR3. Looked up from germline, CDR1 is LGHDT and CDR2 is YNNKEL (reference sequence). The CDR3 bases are TGTGCCAGCAGCCCGCGGGGGTTACAGCCCCAGCATTTT. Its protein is CASSPRGLQPQHF. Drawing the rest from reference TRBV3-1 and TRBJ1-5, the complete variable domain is DTAVSQTPKYLVTQMGNDKSIKCEQNLGHDTMYWYKQDSKKFLKIMFSYNNKELIINETVPNRFSPKSPDKAHLNLHINSLELGDSAVYFCASSPRGLQPQHFGDGTRLSIL.

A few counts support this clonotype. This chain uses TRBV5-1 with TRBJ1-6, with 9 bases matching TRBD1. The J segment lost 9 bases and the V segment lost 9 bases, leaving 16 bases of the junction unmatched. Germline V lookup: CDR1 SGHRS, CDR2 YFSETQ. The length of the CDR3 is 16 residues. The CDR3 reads CATSPEGGTGSSPLHF. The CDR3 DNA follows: TGCGCCACCTCACCAGAGGGCGGGACAGGGTCTTCACCCCTCCACTTT.

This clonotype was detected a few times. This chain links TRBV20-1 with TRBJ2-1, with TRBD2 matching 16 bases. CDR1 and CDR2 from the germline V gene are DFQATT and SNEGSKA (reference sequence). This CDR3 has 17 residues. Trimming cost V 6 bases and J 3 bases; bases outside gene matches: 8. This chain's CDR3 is CSASGLAGGGYYNEQFF. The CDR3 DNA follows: TGCAGTGCCTCGGGACTAGCGGGAGGGGGATACTACAATGAGCAGTTCTTC.

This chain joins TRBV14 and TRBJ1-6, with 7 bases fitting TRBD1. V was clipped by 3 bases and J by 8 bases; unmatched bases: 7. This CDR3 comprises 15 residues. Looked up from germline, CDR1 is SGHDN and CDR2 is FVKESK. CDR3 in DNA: TGTGCCAGCAGCCACCGACAGGGTTTCGATTCACCCCTCCACTTT. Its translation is CASSHRQGFDSPLHF. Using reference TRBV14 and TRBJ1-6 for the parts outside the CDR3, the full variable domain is EAGVTQFPSHSVIEKGQTVTLRCDPISGHDNLYWYRRVMGKEIKFLLHFVKESKQDESGMPNNRFLAERTGGTYSTLKVQPAELEDSGVYFCASSHRQGFDSPLHFGNGTRLTVT.

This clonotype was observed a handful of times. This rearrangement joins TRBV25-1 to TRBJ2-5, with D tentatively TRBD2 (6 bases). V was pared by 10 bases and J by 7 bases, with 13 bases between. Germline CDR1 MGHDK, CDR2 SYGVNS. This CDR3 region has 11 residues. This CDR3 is CATLGTGTQYF. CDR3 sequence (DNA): TGTGCCACCCTCGGGACTGGGACCCAGTACTTC.

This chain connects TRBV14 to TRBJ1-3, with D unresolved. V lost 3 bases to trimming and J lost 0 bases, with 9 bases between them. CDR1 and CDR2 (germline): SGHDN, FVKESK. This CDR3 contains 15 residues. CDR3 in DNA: TGTGCCAGCAGCCAGGGCCCCGGCTCTGGAAACACCATATATTTT. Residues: CASSQGPGSGNTIYF.

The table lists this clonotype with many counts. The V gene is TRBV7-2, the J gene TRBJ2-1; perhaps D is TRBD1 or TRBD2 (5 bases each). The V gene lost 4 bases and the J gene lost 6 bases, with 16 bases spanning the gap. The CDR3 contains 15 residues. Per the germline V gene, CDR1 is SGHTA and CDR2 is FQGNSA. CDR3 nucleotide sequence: TGTGCCAGCAGCTACACCGGGACCGAGGGCAATGAGCAGTTCTTC. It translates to CASSYTGTEGNEQFF.

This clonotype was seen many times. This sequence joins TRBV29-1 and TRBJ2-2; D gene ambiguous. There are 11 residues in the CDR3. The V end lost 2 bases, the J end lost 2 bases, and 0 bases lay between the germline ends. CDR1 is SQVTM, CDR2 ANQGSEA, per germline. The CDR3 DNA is TGCAGCGTTGAAAACACCGGGGAGCTGTTTTTT. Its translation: CSVENTGELFF.

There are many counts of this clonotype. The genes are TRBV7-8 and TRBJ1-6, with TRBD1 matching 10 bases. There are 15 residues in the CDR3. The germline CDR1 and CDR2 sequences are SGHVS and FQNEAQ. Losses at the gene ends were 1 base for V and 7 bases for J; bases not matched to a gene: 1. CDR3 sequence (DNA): TGTGCCAGCAGCTTAGGGGGACAGGGGAATTCACCCCTCCACTTT. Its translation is CASSLGGQGNSPLHF. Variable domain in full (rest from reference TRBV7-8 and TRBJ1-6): GAGVSQSPRYKVAKRGQDVALRCDPISGHVSLFWYQQALGQGPEFLTYFQNEAQLDKSGLPSDRFFAERPEGSVSTLKIQRTQQEDSAVYLCASSLGGQGNSPLHFGNGTRLTVT.

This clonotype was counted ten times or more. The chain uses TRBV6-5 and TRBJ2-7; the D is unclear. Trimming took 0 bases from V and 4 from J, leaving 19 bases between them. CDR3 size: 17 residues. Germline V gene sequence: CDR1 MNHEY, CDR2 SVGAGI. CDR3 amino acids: CASSYSFRERAGYEQYF. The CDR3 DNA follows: TGTGCCAGCAGTTACTCCTTTCGCGAAAGGGCCGGTTACGAGCAGTACTTC.

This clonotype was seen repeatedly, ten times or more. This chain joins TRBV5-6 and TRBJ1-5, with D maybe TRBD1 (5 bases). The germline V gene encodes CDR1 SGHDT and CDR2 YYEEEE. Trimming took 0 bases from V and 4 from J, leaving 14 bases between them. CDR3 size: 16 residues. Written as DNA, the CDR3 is TGTGCCAGCAGCTTGGGCTGGCAGGGAGGGAATCAGCCCCAGCATTTT. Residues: CASSLGWQGGNQPQHF.

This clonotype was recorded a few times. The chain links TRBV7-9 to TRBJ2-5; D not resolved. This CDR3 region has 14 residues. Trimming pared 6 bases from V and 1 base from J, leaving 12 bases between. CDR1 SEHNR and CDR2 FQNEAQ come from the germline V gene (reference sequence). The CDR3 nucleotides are TGTGCCAGCAGGTTGTCGGCTTCCCAAGAGACCCAGTACTTC. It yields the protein CASRLSASQETQYF.

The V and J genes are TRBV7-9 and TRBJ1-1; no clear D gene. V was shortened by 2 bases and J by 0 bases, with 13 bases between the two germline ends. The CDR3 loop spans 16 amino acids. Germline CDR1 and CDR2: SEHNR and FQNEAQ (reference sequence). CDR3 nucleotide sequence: TGTGCCAGCAGCTTACGGGCCGTTGCAATGAACACTGAAGCTTTCTTT. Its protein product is CASSLRAVAMNTEAFF.

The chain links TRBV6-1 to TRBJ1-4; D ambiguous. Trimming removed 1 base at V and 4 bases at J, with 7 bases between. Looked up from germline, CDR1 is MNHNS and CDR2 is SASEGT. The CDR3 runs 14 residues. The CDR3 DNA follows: TGTGCCAGCAGTGAAGGAGGGATTAATGAAAAACTGTTTTTT. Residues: CASSEGGINEKLFF.

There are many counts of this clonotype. CDR3 bases: TGTGCCAGCAGTAAGGAAGGGATCTATGGCTACACCTTC. It translates to CASSKEGIYGYTF. The rearrangement uses TRBV6-5 and TRBJ1-2; D remains ambiguous. The CDR3 totals 13 residues. Germline values: CDR1 MNHEY, CDR2 SVGAGI. Deletions cut 5 bases from V and 4 bases from J, with 11 bases between.

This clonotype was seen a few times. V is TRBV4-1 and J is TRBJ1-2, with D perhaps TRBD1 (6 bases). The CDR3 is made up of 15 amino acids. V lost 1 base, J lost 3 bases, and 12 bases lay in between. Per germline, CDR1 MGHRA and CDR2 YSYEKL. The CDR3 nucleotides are TGCGCCAGCAGCCAAGTTCCAGGGGACTACTATGGCTACACCTTC. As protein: CASSQVPGDYYGYTF.

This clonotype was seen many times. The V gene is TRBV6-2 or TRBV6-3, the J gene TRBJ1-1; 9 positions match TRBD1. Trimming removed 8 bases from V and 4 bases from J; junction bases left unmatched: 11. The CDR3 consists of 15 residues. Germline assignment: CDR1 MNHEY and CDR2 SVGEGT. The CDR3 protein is CASPPMGQGPTEAFF. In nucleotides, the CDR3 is TGTGCCAGCCCCCCGATGGGACAGGGTCCCACTGAAGCTTTCTTT.

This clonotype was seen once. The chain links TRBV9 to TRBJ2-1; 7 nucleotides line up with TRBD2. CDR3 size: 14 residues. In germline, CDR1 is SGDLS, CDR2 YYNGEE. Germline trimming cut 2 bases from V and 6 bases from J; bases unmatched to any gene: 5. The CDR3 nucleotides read TGTGCCAGCAGCGTGCTGGGGGGGTCCAATGAGCAGTTCTTC. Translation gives CASSVLGGSNEQFF.

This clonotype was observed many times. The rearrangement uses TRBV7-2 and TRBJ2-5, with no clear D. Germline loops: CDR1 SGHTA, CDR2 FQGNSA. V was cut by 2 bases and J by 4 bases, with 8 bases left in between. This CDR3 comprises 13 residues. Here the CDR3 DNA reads TGTGCCAGCAGCTTATCAACAAGAGAGACCCAGTACTTC. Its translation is CASSLSTRETQYF.

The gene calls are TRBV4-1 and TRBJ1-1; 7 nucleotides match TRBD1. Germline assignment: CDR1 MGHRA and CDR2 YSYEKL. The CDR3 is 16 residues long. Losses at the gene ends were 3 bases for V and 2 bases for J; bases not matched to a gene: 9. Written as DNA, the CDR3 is TGCGCCAGCAGCCAGACCAGACAGGGCTCTAACACTGAAGCTTTCTTT. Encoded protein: CASSQTRQGSNTEAFF.

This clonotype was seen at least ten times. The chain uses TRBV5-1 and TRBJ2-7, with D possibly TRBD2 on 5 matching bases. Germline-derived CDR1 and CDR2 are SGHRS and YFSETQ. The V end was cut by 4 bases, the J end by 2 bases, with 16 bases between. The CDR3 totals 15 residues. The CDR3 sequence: CASSQSGISAYEQYF. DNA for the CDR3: TGCGCCAGCAGCCAATCCGGGATATCTGCCTACGAGCAGTACTTC.